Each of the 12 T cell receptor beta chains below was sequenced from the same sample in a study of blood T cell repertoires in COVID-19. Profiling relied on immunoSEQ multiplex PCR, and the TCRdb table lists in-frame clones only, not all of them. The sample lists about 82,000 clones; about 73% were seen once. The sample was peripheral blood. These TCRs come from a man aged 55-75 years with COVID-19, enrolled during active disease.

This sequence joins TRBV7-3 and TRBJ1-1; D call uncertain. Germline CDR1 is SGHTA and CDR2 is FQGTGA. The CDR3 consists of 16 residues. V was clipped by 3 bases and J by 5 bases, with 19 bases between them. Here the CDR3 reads CASSLNSGYFGTEAFF. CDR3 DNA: TGTGCCAGCAGCTTGAATTCGGGATACTTCGGGACTGAAGCTTTCTTT.

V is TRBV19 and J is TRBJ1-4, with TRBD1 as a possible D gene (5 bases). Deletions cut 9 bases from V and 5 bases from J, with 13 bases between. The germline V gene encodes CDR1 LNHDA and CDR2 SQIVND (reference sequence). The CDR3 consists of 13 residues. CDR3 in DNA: TGTGCCAGCTCGACAGCCCTGAATGAAAAACTGTTTTTT. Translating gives CASSTALNEKLFF. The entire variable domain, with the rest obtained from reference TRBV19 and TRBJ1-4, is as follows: DGGITQSPKYLFRKEGQNVTLSCEQNLNHDAMYWYRQDPGQGLRLIYYSQIVNDFQKGDIAEGYSVSREKKESFPLTVTSAQKNPTAFYLCASSTALNEKLFFGSGTQLSVL.

For the CDR3, the DNA is TGTGCCAGCCTTTCAGATACGCAGTATTTT. Residues: CASLSDTQYF. The chain links TRBV2 to TRBJ2-3; D is undetermined. With 8 bases removed from V and 4 bases from J, the gap between germline ends came to 4 bases. Looked up from germline, CDR1 is SNHLY and CDR2 is FYNNEI. CDR3 size: 10 residues.

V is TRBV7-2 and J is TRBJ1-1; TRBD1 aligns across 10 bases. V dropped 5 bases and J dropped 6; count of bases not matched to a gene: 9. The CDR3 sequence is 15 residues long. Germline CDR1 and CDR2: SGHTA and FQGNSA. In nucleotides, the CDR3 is TGTGCCAGCAGCGAGCGACAGGGGGCAATGCCTGAAGCTTTCTTT. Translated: CASSERQGAMPEAFF.

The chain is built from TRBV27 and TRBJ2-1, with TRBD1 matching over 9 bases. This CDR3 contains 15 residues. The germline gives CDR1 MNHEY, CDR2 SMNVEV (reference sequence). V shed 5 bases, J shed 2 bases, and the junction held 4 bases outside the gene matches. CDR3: CASSPGQGTYNEQFF. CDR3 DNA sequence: TGTGCCAGCAGTCCGGGACAGGGTACCTACAATGAGCAGTTCTTC.

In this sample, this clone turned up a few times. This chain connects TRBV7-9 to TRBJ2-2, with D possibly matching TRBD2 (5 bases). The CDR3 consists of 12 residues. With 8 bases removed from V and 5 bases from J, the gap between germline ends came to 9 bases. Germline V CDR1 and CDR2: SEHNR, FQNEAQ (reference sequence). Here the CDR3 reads CASGRLTGELFF. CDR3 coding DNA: TGTGCCAGCGGGAGATTAACCGGGGAGCTGTTTTTT. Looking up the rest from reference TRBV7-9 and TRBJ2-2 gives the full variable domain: DTGVSQNPRHKITKRGQNVTFRCDPISEHNRLYWYRQTLGQGPEFLTYFQNEAQLEKSRLLSDRFSAERPKGSFSTLEIQRTEQGDSAMYLCASGRLTGELFFGEGSRLTVL.

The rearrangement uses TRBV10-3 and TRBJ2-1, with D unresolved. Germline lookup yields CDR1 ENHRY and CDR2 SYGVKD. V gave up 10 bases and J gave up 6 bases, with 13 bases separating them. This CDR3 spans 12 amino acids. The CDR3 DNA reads TGTGCCACCGGTCGGGTAGTCAATGAGCAGTTCTTC. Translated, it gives CATGRVVNEQFF.

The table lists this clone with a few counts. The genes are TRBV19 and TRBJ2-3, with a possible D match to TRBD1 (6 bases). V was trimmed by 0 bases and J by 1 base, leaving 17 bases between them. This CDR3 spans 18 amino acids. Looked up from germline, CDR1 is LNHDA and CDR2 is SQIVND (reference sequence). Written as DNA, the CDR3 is TGTGCCAGTAGTATAGAGTCGAGGGGGTCCATTGGCACAGATACGCAGTATTTT. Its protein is CASSIESRGSIGTDTQYF.

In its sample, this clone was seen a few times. CDR3 loop: CASSLQGNTEAFF. The DNA for the CDR3 is TGTGCCAGCAGCTTACAGGGGAACACTGAAGCTTTCTTT. The V gene is TRBV7-2, the J gene TRBJ1-1, with D perhaps TRBD1 (5 bases). V lost 2 bases and J 1 base, leaving 5 bases between the germline ends. The CDR3 sequence is 13 residues long. Looked up from germline, CDR1 is SGHTA and CDR2 is FQGNSA.

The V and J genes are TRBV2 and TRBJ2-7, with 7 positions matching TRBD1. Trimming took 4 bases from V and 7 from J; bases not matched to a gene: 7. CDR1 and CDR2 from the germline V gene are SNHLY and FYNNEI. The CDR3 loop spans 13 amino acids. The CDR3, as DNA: TGTGCCAGCAGTGGGGGACAGAGTAGGGAGCAGTACTTC. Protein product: CASSGGQSREQYF.

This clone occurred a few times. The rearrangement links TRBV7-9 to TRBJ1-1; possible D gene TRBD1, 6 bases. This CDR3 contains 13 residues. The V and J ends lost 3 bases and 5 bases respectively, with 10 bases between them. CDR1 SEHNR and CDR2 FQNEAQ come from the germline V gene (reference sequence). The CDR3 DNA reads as TGTGCCAGCAGCTTCAGGGGTCGGACTGAAGCTTTCTTT. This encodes CASSFRGRTEAFF.

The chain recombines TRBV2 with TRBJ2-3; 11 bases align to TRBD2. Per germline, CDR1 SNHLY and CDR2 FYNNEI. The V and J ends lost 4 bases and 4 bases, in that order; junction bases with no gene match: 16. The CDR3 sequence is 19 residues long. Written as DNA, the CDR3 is TGTGCCAGCAGTGTGACTAGCGGGATTAATCGGGGGGGGGCAGATACGCAGTATTTT. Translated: CASSVTSGINRGGADTQYF.